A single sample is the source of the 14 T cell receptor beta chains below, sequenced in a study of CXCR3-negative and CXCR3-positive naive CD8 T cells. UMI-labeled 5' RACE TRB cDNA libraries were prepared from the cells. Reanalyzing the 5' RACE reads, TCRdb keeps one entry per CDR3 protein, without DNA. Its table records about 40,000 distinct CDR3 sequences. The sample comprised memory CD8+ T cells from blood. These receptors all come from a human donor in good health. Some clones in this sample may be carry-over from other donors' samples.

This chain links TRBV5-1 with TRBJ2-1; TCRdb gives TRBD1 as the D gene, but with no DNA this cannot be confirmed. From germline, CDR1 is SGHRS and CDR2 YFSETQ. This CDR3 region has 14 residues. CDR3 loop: CASSLVGAVDEQFF.

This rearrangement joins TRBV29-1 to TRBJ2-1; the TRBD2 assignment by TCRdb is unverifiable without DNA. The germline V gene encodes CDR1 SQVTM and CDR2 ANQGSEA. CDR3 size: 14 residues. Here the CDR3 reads CSVTGTMLYNEQFF.

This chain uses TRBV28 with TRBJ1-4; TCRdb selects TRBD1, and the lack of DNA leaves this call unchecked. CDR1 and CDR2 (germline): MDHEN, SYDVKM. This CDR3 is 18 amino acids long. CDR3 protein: CASSTFTGMRATNEKLFF.

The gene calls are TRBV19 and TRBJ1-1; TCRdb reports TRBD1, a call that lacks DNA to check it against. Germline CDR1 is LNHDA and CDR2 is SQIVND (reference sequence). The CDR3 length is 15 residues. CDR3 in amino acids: CASSIIAGVNTEAFF.

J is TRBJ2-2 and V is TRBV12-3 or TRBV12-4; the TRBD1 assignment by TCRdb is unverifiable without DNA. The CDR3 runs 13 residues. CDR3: CATTGERTGELFF.

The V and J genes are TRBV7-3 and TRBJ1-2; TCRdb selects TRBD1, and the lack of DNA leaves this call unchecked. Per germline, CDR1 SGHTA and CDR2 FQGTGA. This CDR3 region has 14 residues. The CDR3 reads CASSSNRGKHGYTF.

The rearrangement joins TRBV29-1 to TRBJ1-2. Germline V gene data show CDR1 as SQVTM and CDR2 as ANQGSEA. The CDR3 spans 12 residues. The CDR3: CSVVITNYGYTF.

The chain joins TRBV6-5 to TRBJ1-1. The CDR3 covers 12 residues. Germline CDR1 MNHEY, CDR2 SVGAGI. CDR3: CASATGNTEAFF.

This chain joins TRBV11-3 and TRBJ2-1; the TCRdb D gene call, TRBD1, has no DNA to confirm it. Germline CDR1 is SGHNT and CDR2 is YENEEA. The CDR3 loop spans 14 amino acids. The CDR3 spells CASSIRDGYNEQFF.

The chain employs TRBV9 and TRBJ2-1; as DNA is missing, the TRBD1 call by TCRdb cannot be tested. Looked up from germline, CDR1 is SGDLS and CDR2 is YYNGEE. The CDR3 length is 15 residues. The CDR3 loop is CASSLTGAGDNEQFF.

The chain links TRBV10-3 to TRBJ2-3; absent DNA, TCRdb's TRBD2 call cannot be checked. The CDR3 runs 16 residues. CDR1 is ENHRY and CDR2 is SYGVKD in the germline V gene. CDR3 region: CAISDQAGGVTDTQYF.

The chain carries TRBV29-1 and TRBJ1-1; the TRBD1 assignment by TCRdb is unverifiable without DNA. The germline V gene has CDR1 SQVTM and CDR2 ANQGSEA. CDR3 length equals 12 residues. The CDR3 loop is CSVVGWGAEAFF.

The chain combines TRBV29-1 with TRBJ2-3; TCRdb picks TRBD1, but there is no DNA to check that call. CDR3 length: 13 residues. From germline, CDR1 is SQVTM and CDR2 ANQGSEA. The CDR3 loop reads CSEITGGSDTQYF.

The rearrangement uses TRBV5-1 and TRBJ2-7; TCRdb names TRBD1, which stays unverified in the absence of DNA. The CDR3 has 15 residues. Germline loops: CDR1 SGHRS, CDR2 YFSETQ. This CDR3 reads CASSWDDRGLREQYF. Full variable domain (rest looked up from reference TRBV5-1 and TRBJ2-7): KAGVTQTPRYLIKTRGQQVTLSCSPISGHRSVSWYQQTPGQGLQFLFEYFSETQRNKGNFPGRFSGRQFSNSRSEMNVSTLELGDSALYLCASSWDDRGLREQYFGPGTRLTVT.